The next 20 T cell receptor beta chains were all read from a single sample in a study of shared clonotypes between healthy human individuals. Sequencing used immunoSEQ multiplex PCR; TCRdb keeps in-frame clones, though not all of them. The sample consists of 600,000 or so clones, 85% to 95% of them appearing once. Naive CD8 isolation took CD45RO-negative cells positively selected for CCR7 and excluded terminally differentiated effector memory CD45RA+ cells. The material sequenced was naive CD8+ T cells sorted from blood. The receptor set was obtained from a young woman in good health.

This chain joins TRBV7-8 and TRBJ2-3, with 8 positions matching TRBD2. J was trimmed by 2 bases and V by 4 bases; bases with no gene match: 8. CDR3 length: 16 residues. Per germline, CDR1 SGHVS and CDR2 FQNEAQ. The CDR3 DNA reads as TGTGCCAGCAGCTCGTTAGCGGGGCGGTCCACAGATACGCAGTATTTT. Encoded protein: CASSSLAGRSTDTQYF.

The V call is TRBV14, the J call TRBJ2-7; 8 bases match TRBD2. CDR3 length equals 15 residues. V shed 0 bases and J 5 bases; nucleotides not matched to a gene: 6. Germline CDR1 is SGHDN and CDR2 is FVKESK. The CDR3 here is CASSQDGTSKDEQYF. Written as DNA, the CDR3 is TGTGCCAGCAGCCAAGACGGGACTAGTAAAGACGAGCAGTACTTC.

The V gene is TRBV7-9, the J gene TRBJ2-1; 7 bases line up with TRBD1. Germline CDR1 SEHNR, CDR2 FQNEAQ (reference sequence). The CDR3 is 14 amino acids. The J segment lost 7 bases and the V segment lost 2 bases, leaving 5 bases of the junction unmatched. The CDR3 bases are TGTGCCAGCAGCTTATTGGGACAGTGGAATGAGCAGTTCTTC. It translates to CASSLLGQWNEQFF.

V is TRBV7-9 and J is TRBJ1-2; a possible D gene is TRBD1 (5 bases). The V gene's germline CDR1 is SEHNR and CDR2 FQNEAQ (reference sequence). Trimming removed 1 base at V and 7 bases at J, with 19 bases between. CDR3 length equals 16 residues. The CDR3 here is CASSLGQGGGLVGYTF. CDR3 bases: TGTGCCAGCAGCTTAGGTCAGGGCGGTGGTCTTGTTGGCTACACCTTC.

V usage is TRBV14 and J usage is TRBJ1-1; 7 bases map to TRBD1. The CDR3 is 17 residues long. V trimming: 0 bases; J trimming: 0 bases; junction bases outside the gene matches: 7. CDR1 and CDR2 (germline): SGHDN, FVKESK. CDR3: CASSQEIGTEMNTEAFF. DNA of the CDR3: TGTGCCAGCAGCCAAGAAATCGGGACAGAAATGAACACTGAAGCTTTCTTT.

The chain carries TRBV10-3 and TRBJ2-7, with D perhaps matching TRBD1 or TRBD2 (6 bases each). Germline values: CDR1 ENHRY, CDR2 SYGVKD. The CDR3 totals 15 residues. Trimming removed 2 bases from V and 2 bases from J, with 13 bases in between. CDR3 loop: CAISEGRGGTYEQYF. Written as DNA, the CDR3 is TGTGCCATCAGTGAGGGTAGAGGGGGGACCTACGAGCAGTACTTC.

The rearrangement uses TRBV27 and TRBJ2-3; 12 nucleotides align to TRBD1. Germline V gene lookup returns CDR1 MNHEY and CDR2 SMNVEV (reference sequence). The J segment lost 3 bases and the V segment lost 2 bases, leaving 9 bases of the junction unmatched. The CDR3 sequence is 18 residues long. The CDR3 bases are TGTGCCAGCAGTTTAGAAGGGACAGGGGGCATTATTACAGATACGCAGTATTTT. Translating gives CASSLEGTGGIITDTQYF.

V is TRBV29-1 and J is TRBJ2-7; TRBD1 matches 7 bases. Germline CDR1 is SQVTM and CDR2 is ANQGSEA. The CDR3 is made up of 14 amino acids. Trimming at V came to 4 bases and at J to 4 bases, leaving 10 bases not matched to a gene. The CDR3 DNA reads TGCAGCGTTGTACTAGTAGCGACAGGGTACGAGCAGTACTTC. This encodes CSVVLVATGYEQYF.

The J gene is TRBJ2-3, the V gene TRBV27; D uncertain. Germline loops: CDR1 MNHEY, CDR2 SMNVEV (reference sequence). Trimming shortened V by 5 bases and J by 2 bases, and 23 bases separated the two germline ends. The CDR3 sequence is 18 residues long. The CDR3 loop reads CASSPTLFETFSTDTQYF. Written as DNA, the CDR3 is TGTGCCAGCAGTCCAACCCTCTTTGAGACCTTTTCCACAGATACGCAGTATTTT.

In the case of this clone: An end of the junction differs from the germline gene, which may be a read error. The CDR3 here is CASSLRLAGAGYEQYF. CDR3 nucleotide sequence: TGTGCCAGCAGCTTGAGACTAGCGGGAGCGGGTTACGAGCAATACTTC. The chain recombines TRBV7-6 with TRBJ2-7; 12 bases match TRBD2. From germline, CDR1 is SGHVS and CDR2 FNYEAQ. This CDR3 has 16 amino acids.

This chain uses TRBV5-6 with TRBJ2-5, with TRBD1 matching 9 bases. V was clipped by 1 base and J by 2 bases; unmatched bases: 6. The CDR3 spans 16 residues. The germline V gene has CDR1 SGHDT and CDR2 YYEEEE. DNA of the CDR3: TGTGCCAGCAGCTTGCTCGTGGGACAGGGACAAGAGACCCAGTACTTC. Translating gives CASSLLVGQGQETQYF. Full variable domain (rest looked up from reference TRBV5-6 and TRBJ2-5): DAGVTQSPTHLIKTRGQQVTLRCSPKSGHDTVSWYQQALGQGPQFIFQYYEEEERQRGNFPDRFSGHQFPNYSSELNVNALLLGDSALYLCASSLLVGQGQETQYFGPGTRLLVL.

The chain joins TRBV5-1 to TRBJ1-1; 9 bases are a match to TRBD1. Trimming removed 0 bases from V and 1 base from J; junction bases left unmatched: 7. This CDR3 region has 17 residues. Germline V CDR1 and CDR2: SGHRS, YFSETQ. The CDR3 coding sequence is TGCGCCAGCAGCTTGGAGGGACAGGGATGGGGGAACACTGAAGCTTTCTTT. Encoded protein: CASSLEGQGWGNTEAFF. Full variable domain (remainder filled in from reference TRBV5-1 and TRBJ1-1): KAGVTQTPRYLIKTRGQQVTLSCSPISGHRSVSWYQQTPGQGLQFLFEYFSETQRNKGNFPGRFSGRQFSNSRSEMNVSTLELGDSALYLCASSLEGQGWGNTEAFFGQGTRLTVV.

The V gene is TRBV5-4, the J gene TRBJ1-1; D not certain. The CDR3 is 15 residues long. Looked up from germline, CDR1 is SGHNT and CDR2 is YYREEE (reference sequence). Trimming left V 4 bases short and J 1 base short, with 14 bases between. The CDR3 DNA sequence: TGTGCCAGCAGCCCCCCAAGTAGAAAGAACACTGAAGCTTTCTTT. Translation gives CASSPPSRKNTEAFF.

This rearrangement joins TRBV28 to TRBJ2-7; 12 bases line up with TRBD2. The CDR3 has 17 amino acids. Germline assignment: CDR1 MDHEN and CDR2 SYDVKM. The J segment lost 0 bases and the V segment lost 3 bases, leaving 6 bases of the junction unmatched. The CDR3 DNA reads TGTGCCAGCAGTTTCCATACGACTAGCGGGAGCTCCTACGAGCAGTACTTC. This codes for CASSFHTTSGSSYEQYF.

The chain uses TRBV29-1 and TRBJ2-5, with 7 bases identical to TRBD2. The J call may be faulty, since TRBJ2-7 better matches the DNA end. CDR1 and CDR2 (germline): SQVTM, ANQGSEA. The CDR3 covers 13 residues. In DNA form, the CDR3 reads TGCAGCGTCGCGGGGGAGTTATCCTACGAGCAGTACTTC. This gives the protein CSVAGELSYEQYF.

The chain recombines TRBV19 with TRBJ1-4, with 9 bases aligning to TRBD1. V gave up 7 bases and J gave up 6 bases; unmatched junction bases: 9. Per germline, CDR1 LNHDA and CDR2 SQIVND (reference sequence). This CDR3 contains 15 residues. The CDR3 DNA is TGTGCCAGTACAGAAGTCGACAGGGGGGATGAAAAACTGTTTTTT. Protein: CASTEVDRGDEKLFF.

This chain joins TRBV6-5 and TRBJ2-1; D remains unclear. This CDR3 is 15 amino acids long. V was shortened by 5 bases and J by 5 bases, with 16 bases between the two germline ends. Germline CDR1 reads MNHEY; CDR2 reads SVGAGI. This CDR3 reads CASSPVGRVDNEQFF. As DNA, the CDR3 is TGTGCCAGCAGTCCTGTGGGAAGGGTGGACAATGAGCAGTTCTTC.

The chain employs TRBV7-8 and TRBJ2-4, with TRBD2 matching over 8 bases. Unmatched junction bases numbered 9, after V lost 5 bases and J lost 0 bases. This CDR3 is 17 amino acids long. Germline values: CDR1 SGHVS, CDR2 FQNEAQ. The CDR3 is CASSAQTSALAKNIQYF. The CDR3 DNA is TGTGCCAGCAGCGCACAGACTAGCGCTCTAGCCAAAAACATTCAGTACTTC. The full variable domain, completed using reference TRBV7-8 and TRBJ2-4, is GAGVSQSPRYKVAKRGQDVALRCDPISGHVSLFWYQQALGQGPEFLTYFQNEAQLDKSGLPSDRFFAERPEGSVSTLKIQRTQQEDSAVYLCASSAQTSALAKNIQYFGAGTRLSVL.

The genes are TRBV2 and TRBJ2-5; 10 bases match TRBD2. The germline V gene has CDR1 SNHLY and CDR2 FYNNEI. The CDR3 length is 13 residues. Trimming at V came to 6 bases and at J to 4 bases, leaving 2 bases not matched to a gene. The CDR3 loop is CASRVAGGETQYF. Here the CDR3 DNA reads TGTGCCAGCAGGGTAGCGGGAGGAGAGACCCAGTACTTC. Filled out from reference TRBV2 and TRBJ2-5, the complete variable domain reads EPEVTQTPSHQVTQMGQEVILRCVPISNHLYFYWYRQILGQKVEFLVSFYNNEISEKSEIFDDQFSVERPDGSNFTLKIRSTKLEDSAMYFCASRVAGGETQYFGPGTRLLVL.

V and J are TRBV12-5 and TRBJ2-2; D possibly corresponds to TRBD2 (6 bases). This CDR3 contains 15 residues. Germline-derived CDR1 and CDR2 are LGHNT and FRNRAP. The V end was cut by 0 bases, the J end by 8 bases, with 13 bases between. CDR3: CASGLVLAAEGELFF. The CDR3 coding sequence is TGTGCTAGTGGTTTGGTACTAGCCGCCGAAGGGGAGCTGTTTTTT.